The 25 T cell receptor beta chains below come from one sample, sequenced in a study of Graves' ophthalmopathy and Graves' hyperthyroidism. TCR beta CDR3 amplification used RNA transcripts. First-round RT-PCR relied on HTBI primers, and a second-round multiplex PCR came next. TCRdb itself ran the multiplex PCR reads through MiXCR, one entry per CDR3 protein. The sample includes 1 million to 1.3 million distinct CDR3 sequences, 36% of them seen just once. The sequenced sample was peripheral blood or thyroid tissue (not recorded which). Source of these receptors: an adult man with Graves' hyperthyroidism.

This clonotype came up many times. The genes are TRBV2 and TRBJ1-5, with D perhaps matching TRBD1 (5 bases). The CDR3 runs 12 residues. V was trimmed by 2 bases and J by 6 bases, leaving 5 bases between them. CDR1 SNHLY and CDR2 FYNNEI come from the germline V gene. CDR3 coding DNA: TGTGCCAGCAGTGAAAGGGGTCAGCCCCAGCATTTT. It specifies CASSERGQPQHF.

This clonotype was seen many times. V gene TRBV6-6 combines with J gene TRBJ1-2, with a tentative D call TRBD1 (5 bases). The CDR3 has 13 residues. CDR1 and CDR2 from the germline V gene are MNHNY and SVGAGI (reference sequence). The V gene lost 2 bases and the J gene lost 6 bases, with 10 bases spanning the gap. The CDR3: CASSYGGEDGYTF. For the CDR3, the DNA is TGTGCCAGCAGTTACGGGGGAGAGGATGGCTACACCTTC.

With respect to this clonotype: It is unclear where the CDR3 begins or ends on the DNA, so no DNA is shown, and the CDR3 is as TCRdb lists it. The chain combines TRBV7-9 with TRBJ2-5; no DNA check was done on the table's D call, TRBD2. Germline V CDR1 and CDR2: SEHNR, FQNEAQ (reference sequence). Including both end residues, the CDR3 is 22 amino acids long. The chain's CDR3 is CASSFYICSASRRLAGGETQYF.

This clonotype was recorded many times. This sequence joins TRBV7-2 and TRBJ1-4; D is undetermined. The CDR3 has 18 amino acids. Trimming removed 4 bases from V and 0 bases from J, with 18 bases in between. CDR1 and CDR2 from the germline V gene are SGHTA and FQGNSA. The CDR3 loop is CASSSRPSLSATNEKLFF. As DNA, the CDR3 is TGTGCCAGCAGCTCGCGGCCCTCACTATCCGCAACTAATGAAAAACTGTTTTTT.

This clonotype was picked up a small number of times. The chain employs TRBV20-1 and TRBJ2-7; tentative D call: TRBD1 (6 bases). From germline, CDR1 is DFQATT and CDR2 SNEGSKA (reference sequence). This CDR3 spans 15 amino acids. V was shortened by 3 bases and J by 2 bases, with 17 bases between the two germline ends. CDR3 bases: TGCAGTGCTAGGGTTGGACAGTCCGTCCCCTACGAGCAGTACTTC. Protein: CSARVGQSVPYEQYF.

This clonotype was observed a handful of times. The gene calls are TRBV15 and TRBJ2-5; a weak D match, TRBD2 (6 bases). Germline V lookup: CDR1 LNHNV, CDR2 YYDKDF (reference sequence). Trimming left V 3 bases short and J 4 bases short, with 9 bases between. CDR3 length: 13 amino acids. The CDR3 coding sequence is TGTGCCACCAGCAGGGAGGGCCCAGAGACCCAGTACTTC. Translated, it gives CATSREGPETQYF.

The chain recombines TRBV7-2 with TRBJ1-6, with D maybe TRBD1 (6 bases). CDR3 length: 14 amino acids. Germline loops: CDR1 SGHTA, CDR2 FQGNSA. The CDR3 sequence is CARARTDYNSPLHF. Written as DNA, the CDR3 is TGTGCTAGAGCCAGGACAGACTATAATTCACCCCTCCACTTT.

The chain uses TRBV7-1 and TRBJ1-6; D call uncertain. TRBV7-1 is marked as an open reading frame, function uncertain. The CDR3 is 16 residues long. The V gene lost 1 base and the J gene lost 11 bases, with 18 bases spanning the gap. For the CDR3, the DNA is TGTGCCAGCAGCTCAGGTTTTTTGCGGTACGGGACACCCCTCCACTTT. It yields the protein CASSSGFLRYGTPLHF.

This clonotype turned up a few times. The chain joins TRBV6-5 to TRBJ2-7; 9 bases match TRBD1. CDR3 length equals 15 residues. In germline, CDR1 is MNHEY, CDR2 SVGAGI. J lost 1 base, V lost 6 bases, and 7 bases had no gene match. The CDR3 reads CASRVGTGSSYEQYF. CDR3 in DNA: TGTGCCAGCAGAGTAGGGACAGGGAGTTCCTACGAGCAGTACTTC.

V usage is TRBV12-3 or TRBV12-4 and J usage is TRBJ2-7; 11 bases align to TRBD2. The ends lost 3 bases at V and 1 base at J; junction bases unmatched: 8. The CDR3 is 17 residues long. The CDR3 DNA sequence: TGTGCCAGCAGTTTCGGGGTAGCGGGAGGGCCTTCCTACGAGCAGTACTTC. Translated: CASSFGVAGGPSYEQYF.

This clonotype was counted only a few times. The rearrangement uses TRBV30 and TRBJ2-7; the D is unclear. Germline V gene sequence: CDR1 GTSNPN, CDR2 SVGIG (reference sequence). This CDR3 is 12 amino acids long. The V end lost 1 base, the J end lost 5 bases, and 9 bases lay between the germline ends. CDR3 nucleotide sequence: TGTGCCTGGAGTGGGCCGGGTCACGAGCAGTACTTC. Amino acid sequence: CAWSGPGHEQYF.

The chain is built from TRBV6-5 and TRBJ1-6, with 9 nucleotides matching TRBD1. The V gene end was trimmed by 5 bases and the J gene end by 10 bases; junction bases not matched to a gene: 3. The CDR3 length is 13 residues. Germline V gives CDR1 MNHEY, CDR2 SVGAGI. CDR3 amino acids: CASSQDRGSPLHF. For the CDR3, the DNA is TGTGCCAGCAGTCAGGACAGGGGATCACCCCTCCACTTT.

This clonotype was seen only a few times. V usage is TRBV7-3 and J usage is TRBJ1-2; D may be TRBD1 (5 bases). Germline values: CDR1 SGHTA, CDR2 FQGTGA. The CDR3 length is 15 residues. With 5 bases removed from V and 5 bases from J, the gap between germline ends came to 18 bases. CDR3: CASSLGTSSRYGYTF. The CDR3, as DNA: TGTGCCAGCAGCCTCGGGACCTCTTCTCGGTATGGCTACACCTTC.

This clonotype was picked up one time. This chain links TRBV19 with TRBJ1-5; no firm D call. This CDR3 is built from 13 residues. Germline V gene sequence: CDR1 LNHDA, CDR2 SQIVND (reference sequence). Trimming removed 4 bases from V and 6 bases from J, with 10 bases in between. The CDR3 loop is CASSRQRVQPQHF. As DNA, the CDR3 is TGTGCCAGTAGTAGGCAGAGAGTTCAGCCCCAGCATTTT.

The chain combines TRBV7-8 with TRBJ2-7; tentatively, D is TRBD1 (6 bases). Per germline, CDR1 SGHVS and CDR2 FQNEAQ. The CDR3 is made up of 14 amino acids. Trimming removed 5 bases from V and 7 bases from J, with 18 bases in between. CDR3 sequence: CASSPGVAEWEQYF. CDR3 DNA sequence: TGTGCCAGCAGCCCAGGGGTGGCTGAATGGGAGCAGTACTTC.

The sample holds a few counts of this clonotype. The V gene is TRBV5-1, the J gene TRBJ2-5; TRBD2 might be the D (5 bases). Germline-derived CDR1 and CDR2 are SGHRS and YFSETQ. The CDR3 runs 15 residues. V was shortened by 3 bases and J by 4 bases, with 16 bases between the two germline ends. The CDR3 loop is CASSSSAVGGETQYF. The CDR3 DNA sequence: TGCGCCAGCAGCTCCAGCGCGGTAGGAGGAGAGACCCAGTACTTC.

This clonotype was seen at least ten times. The chain has TRBV13 and TRBJ1-1; TRBD1 aligns across 7 bases. The ends lost 5 bases at V and 0 bases at J; junction bases unmatched: 6. The CDR3 length is 15 residues. The germline gives CDR1 PRHDT, CDR2 FYEKMQ (reference sequence). In DNA, the CDR3 is TGTGCCAGCAGCGACCAGGGACAGTTGAACACTGAAGCTTTCTTT. It specifies CASSDQGQLNTEAFF.

As regards this clonotype: A much larger clone lies a single base off, so this may be a read error. The chain uses TRBV19 and TRBJ2-7; possibly TRBD1 for D (5 bases). The CDR3 loop spans 12 amino acids. The germline V and J ends were trimmed by 10 bases and 6 bases, with 16 bases remaining between them. Germline CDR1 and CDR2: LNHDA and SQIVND (reference sequence). CDR3 sequence: CATSLTRVEQYF. As DNA, the CDR3 is TGTGCCACCAGTTTGACCAGGGTCGAGCAGTACTTC.

This clonotype was seen only a few times. The rearrangement uses TRBV7-2 and TRBJ2-4, with TRBD1 identical over 12 bases. Germline V gene lookup returns CDR1 SGHTA and CDR2 FQGNSA. V shed 4 bases, J shed 13 bases, and the junction held 5 bases outside the gene matches. The CDR3 consists of 13 residues. The CDR3 is CASSSGQGAPQYF. CDR3 DNA sequence: TGTGCCAGCAGCTCGGGACAGGGGGCTCCCCAGTACTTC.

This chain uses TRBV10-2 with TRBJ2-7, with D perhaps matching TRBD2 (5 bases). The V gene's germline CDR1 is WSHSY and CDR2 SAAADI. V lost 6 bases and J lost 0, with 15 bases in between. This CDR3 spans 15 amino acids. The CDR3 bases are TGCGCCAGCAGCCAAGCGGTCATCACCTCCTACGAGCAGTACTTC. Encoded protein: CASSQAVITSYEQYF.

There are many counts of this clonotype. This chain joins TRBV7-8 and TRBJ1-5; maybe TRBD1 (5 bases). The germline V and J ends were trimmed by 1 base and 2 bases, with 21 bases remaining between them. CDR1 and CDR2 (germline): SGHVS, FQNEAQ. The length of the CDR3 is 19 residues. The CDR3 reads CASSLGYLEQAIGNQPQHF. The CDR3 coding sequence is TGTGCCAGCAGCTTAGGTTACCTCGAACAGGCTATTGGCAATCAGCCCCAGCATTTT.

The chain joins TRBV4-3 to TRBJ2-7, with 8 bases lining up with TRBD1. V gave up 5 bases and J gave up 5 bases; unmatched junction bases: 14. The CDR3 runs 16 residues. CDR1 LGHNA and CDR2 YSLEER come from the germline V gene. CDR3 in amino acids: CASSYNTGTGGDEQYF. CDR3 nucleotides: TGCGCCAGCAGCTACAATACCGGGACAGGAGGGGACGAGCAGTACTTC.

A remark on this clonotype: A read error is possible here, since a much larger clone lies one base away. The rearrangement joins TRBV5-1 to TRBJ1-1; D unclear. Germline loops: CDR1 SGHRS, CDR2 YFSETQ. The CDR3 runs 14 residues. CDR3 nucleotides: TGCGTCAGCAGCTTGGGAAAACAGAACACTGAAGCTTTCTTT. Translated, it gives CVSSLGKQNTEAFF.

The genes are TRBV7-9 and TRBJ2-5, with 12 nucleotides matching TRBD2. J gave up 3 bases and V 1 base, and 12 bases lay outside the gene matches. Germline CDR1 SEHNR, CDR2 FQNEAQ (reference sequence). The CDR3 covers 19 residues. CDR3 sequence reads: CASSLGLAGAASTKETQYF. The CDR3 nucleotides are TGTGCCAGCAGCTTAGGACTAGCGGGAGCAGCGAGTACCAAAGAGACCCAGTACTTC.

This clonotype was detected many times. The V call is TRBV10-3, the J call TRBJ1-5; possibly TRBD1 for D (5 bases). The CDR3 runs 13 residues. With 3 bases removed from V and 7 bases from J, the gap between germline ends came to 10 bases. Germline assignment: CDR1 ENHRY and CDR2 SYGVKD. CDR3 in DNA: TGTGCCATCAGTGAAACAGGAAGCCAGCCCCAGCATTTT. It yields the protein CAISETGSQPQHF.